The TCR beta chain under discussion was sequenced for a study of T cells in Graves' hyperthyroidism and ophthalmopathy. General study results and limits: Clonotypes that were expanded in thyroid above 0.001 mostly appeared in blood too.

Germline V gene data show CDR1 as SQVTM and CDR2 as ANQGSEA. V was cut by 4 bases and J by 4 bases, with 11 bases left in between. The CDR3 has 12 amino acids. With regard to this clonotype: Its antigen is not identified.

The TCR beta CDR3 regions underwent amplification using RNA transcripts as the source. The TCR CDR3 first-round RT-PCR relied on the HTBI primer set. In TCRdb, the multiplex PCR reads were re-called with MiXCR into one record per CDR3 protein. Of about 55,000 distinct CDR3 sequences listed, roughly 50% are singletons. The sequence derives from an older woman with Graves' ophthalmopathy. Sequencing was done on a sample of blood. V is TRBV29-1 and J is TRBJ2-7; no clear D. CDR3 DNA sequence: TGCAGCGTTGGCCCCAATGAATACGAGCAGTACTTC. This codes for CSVGPNEYEQYF.